This TCR beta chain was retrieved from a study of T cell responses to AZD1222 COVID-19 vaccine. Study-level findings and limits: Nearly half of spike-specific TCRs reportedly target unmutated variant regions. Only a handful of people who got AZD1222 tested seropositive at baseline. The study found vaccine-associated CD4 TCRs spanning spike, dominant at 160-218 and 743-854.

Profiling relied on immunoSEQ multiplex PCR, and the TCRdb table lists in-frame clones only, not all of them. Found here are 90,000 to 100,000 clones, 88% of them singletons; the top ten hold 9.5% to 13%. Of note for this clone: Antigen specificity is unknown.

The V gene lost 0 bases and the J gene lost 0 bases, with 18 bases spanning the gap. The germline V gene encodes CDR1 SGHDN and CDR2 FVKESK. The CDR3 totals 19 residues. Second doses that came at about 4 or about 12 weeks were put together. Sequences were derived from peripheral blood, sampled 28 days after the second AZD1222 dose. The rearrangement joins TRBV14 to TRBJ2-1; perhaps TRBD2 as D (5 bases). The sequence derives from an adult who received the AZD1222 COVID-19 vaccine. Here the CDR3 DNA reads TGTGCCAGCAGCCAAGATAGGGCAGCGGATCTTAGCTCCTACAATGAGCAGTTCTTC. It is translated as CASSQDRAADLSSYNEQFF.